One sample yielded the 28 T cell receptor beta chains listed below, sequenced in a study of blood T cell repertoires in COVID-19. Clones were read by immunoSEQ multiplex PCR, and TCRdb kept only the in-frame ones, dropping some. Among some 430,000 clones, around 90% were seen once, and the ten largest hold approximately 0.55%. Sequencing input: PBMCs or T cells enriched from blood (not recorded which). These TCRs come from a man between 18 and 29 years old who had recovered from COVID-19.

The chain has TRBV4-1 and TRBJ1-5; D unresolved. In germline, CDR1 is MGHRA, CDR2 YSYEKL. V was pared by 1 base and J by 4 bases, with 8 bases between. The CDR3 is 14 amino acids. The CDR3 region is CASSQVPGNQPQHF. The CDR3 nucleotides are TGCGCCAGCAGCCAAGTTCCGGGAAATCAGCCCCAGCATTTT.

This clone was counted once. This chain joins TRBV6-2 or TRBV6-3 and TRBJ1-6, with 7 bases matching TRBD1. The ends lost 4 bases at V and 9 bases at J; junction bases unmatched: 9. This CDR3 has 15 amino acids. Per germline, CDR1 MNHEY and CDR2 SVGEGT. As DNA, the CDR3 is TGTGCCAGCAGTTTTCCCGGGACAGAGACTTCACCCCTCCACTTT. Translating it yields CASSFPGTETSPLHF.

The gene calls are TRBV27 and TRBJ1-3, with D maybe TRBD1 (5 bases). Looked up from germline, CDR1 is MNHEY and CDR2 is SMNVEV (reference sequence). The CDR3 covers 15 residues. V shed 3 bases and J shed 2 bases, with 11 bases lying between them. CDR3 sequence reads: CASSFRGGTGNTIYF. The CDR3 nucleotides read TGTGCCAGCAGTTTCCGCGGGGGAACTGGAAACACCATATATTTT.

This clone is a singleton in its sample. CDR3 protein: CASSLDTSGMYEQYF. The CDR3 bases are TGCGCCAGCAGCTTGGATACTAGCGGGATGTACGAGCAGTACTTC. The chain recombines TRBV5-1 with TRBJ2-7; 10 bases line up with TRBD2. The CDR3 loop spans 15 amino acids. Trimming cost V 0 bases and J 4 bases; bases outside gene matches: 4. Germline V gene data show CDR1 as SGHRS and CDR2 as YFSETQ. The variable domain in full, completed from reference TRBV5-1 and TRBJ2-7, reads KAGVTQTPRYLIKTRGQQVTLSCSPISGHRSVSWYQQTPGQGLQFLFEYFSETQRNKGNFPGRFSGRQFSNSRSEMNVSTLELGDSALYLCASSLDTSGMYEQYFGPGTRLTVT.

V is TRBV7-3 and J is TRBJ2-1, with 9 bases identical to TRBD2. Trimming cost V 6 bases and J 3 bases; bases outside gene matches: 9. Germline lookup yields CDR1 SGHTA and CDR2 FQGTGA. CDR3 length: 16 amino acids. CDR3 residues: CASSPGSGRHYNEQFF. In DNA, the CDR3 is TGTGCCAGCAGTCCCGGTAGCGGGAGACACTACAATGAGCAGTTCTTC.

The chain is built from TRBV7-2 and TRBJ1-5; a weak D match, TRBD1 (5 bases). In germline, CDR1 is SGHTA, CDR2 FQGNSA. V dropped 2 bases and J dropped 1 base, with 15 bases sitting between them. The CDR3 is made up of 17 amino acids. The CDR3: CASSLLGLQGSNQPQHF. The CDR3, as DNA: TGTGCCAGCAGCTTATTAGGGCTTCAGGGAAGCAATCAGCCCCAGCATTTT.

The chain joins TRBV7-9 to TRBJ1-3; D might be TRBD1 (6 bases). V dropped 4 bases and J dropped 0 bases, with 13 bases sitting between them. This CDR3 has 16 amino acids. In germline, CDR1 is SEHNR, CDR2 FQNEAQ (reference sequence). CDR3 protein: CASSSHDRISGNTIYF. As DNA, the CDR3 is TGTGCCAGCAGCTCCCATGACAGGATCTCTGGAAACACCATATATTTT.

This clone was seen just once. The chain uses TRBV6-5 and TRBJ1-1; D remains ambiguous. Trimming cost V 6 bases and J 10 bases, with 18 bases left between them. This CDR3 has 13 residues. CDR1 is MNHEY, CDR2 SVGAGI, per germline. In DNA form, the CDR3 reads TGTGCCAGCAGCCGCTTTACCGGGATGCGAGCTTTCTTT. Amino acid sequence: CASSRFTGMRAFF.

Only one count was recorded for this clone. The chain has TRBV3-1 (or the pseudogene TRBV3-2) and TRBJ1-1; possible D gene TRBD1, 6 bases. V lost 2 bases and J 8 bases, leaving 15 bases between the germline ends. The V gene's germline CDR1 is LGHDT and CDR2 YNNKEL (reference sequence). This CDR3 region has 14 residues. Here the CDR3 DNA reads TGTGCCAGCAGCCAATCTAACACCGACAGGGAAGCTTTCTTT. It translates to CASSQSNTDREAFF.

This chain links TRBV28 with TRBJ1-2, with D perhaps TRBD1 (6 bases). The V gene lost 1 base and the J gene lost 4 bases, with 10 bases spanning the gap. The CDR3 runs 14 residues. CDR1 MDHEN and CDR2 SYDVKM come from the germline V gene. CDR3 sequence reads: CASSLLGAGYGYTF. CDR3 bases: TGTGCCAGCAGTTTATTGGGGGCCGGCTATGGCTACACCTTC.

V and J are TRBV5-1 and TRBJ2-5; 7 bases align to TRBD2. The CDR3 loop spans 15 amino acids. CDR1 is SGHRS and CDR2 is YFSETQ in the germline V gene. Trimming took 2 bases from V and 5 from J; bases not matched to a gene: 9. CDR3 amino acids: CASSLPGTRGETQYF. The CDR3 nucleotides are TGCGCCAGCAGCTTACCCGGGACGCGGGGGGAGACCCAGTACTTC.

The genes are TRBV3-1 (or the pseudogene TRBV3-2) and TRBJ2-1; tentatively, D is TRBD1 (6 bases). The CDR3 is 15 amino acids. CDR1 and CDR2 (germline): LGHDT, YNNKEL (reference sequence). Trimming removed 1 base at V and 4 bases at J, with 11 bases between. CDR3 sequence: CASSQVGAAYNEQFF. The CDR3 nucleotides are TGTGCCAGCAGCCAAGTGGGGGCCGCATACAATGAGCAGTTCTTC.

The chain carries TRBV6-5 and TRBJ1-6, with TRBD1 identical over 11 bases. CDR3 length: 15 amino acids. V was clipped by 6 bases and J by 8 bases; unmatched bases: 6. CDR1 MNHEY and CDR2 SVGAGI come from the germline V gene. The CDR3 nucleotides are TGTGCCAGCAGACCACGGGACAGGGGGTATTCACCCCTCCACTTT. Translated: CASRPRDRGYSPLHF.

The chain combines TRBV20-1 with TRBJ2-7; D gene uncertain. Trimming stripped 3 bases from V and 3 bases from J, with 9 bases between. CDR3 length equals 12 residues. Germline lookup yields CDR1 DFQATT and CDR2 SNEGSKA (reference sequence). The CDR3 here is CSASLTVYEQYF. The CDR3, as DNA: TGCAGTGCTAGTTTAACAGTCTACGAGCAGTACTTC.

This sequence joins TRBV7-9 and TRBJ2-7; 9 bases line up with TRBD1. The length of the CDR3 is 14 residues. Germline lookup yields CDR1 SEHNR and CDR2 FQNEAQ (reference sequence). Trimming took 5 bases from V and 7 from J; bases not matched to a gene: 9. The CDR3 sequence: CASSAGTGYGEQYF. In DNA form, the CDR3 reads TGTGCCAGCAGCGCCGGGACAGGGTATGGGGAGCAGTACTTC.

This chain joins TRBV5-1 and TRBJ1-4; D is possibly TRBD1 (6 bases). The CDR3 is made up of 15 amino acids. The V and J ends lost 4 bases and 1 base respectively, with 11 bases between them. CDR1 SGHRS and CDR2 YFSETQ come from the germline V gene. DNA of the CDR3: TGCGCCAGCAGCCCGGGGGGCATAACTAATGAAAAACTGTTTTTT. As protein: CASSPGGITNEKLFF.

The gene calls are TRBV3-1 (or the pseudogene TRBV3-2) and TRBJ1-4, with TRBD1 as a possible D gene (5 bases). The germline V gene has CDR1 LGHDT and CDR2 YNNKEL (reference sequence). The V end lost 2 bases, the J end lost 7 bases, and 17 bases lay between the germline ends. The CDR3 totals 16 residues. The CDR3 DNA reads as TGTGCCAGCAGCCAAAGCAAGGGTGGGGCGGTTGAAAAACTGTTTTTT. It encodes CASSQSKGGAVEKLFF.

This clone was observed a few times. The chain is built from TRBV7-2 and TRBJ2-7; D unresolved. Trimming took 4 bases from V and 5 from J, leaving 12 bases between them. Germline-derived CDR1 and CDR2 are SGHTA and FQGNSA. The CDR3 is made up of 13 amino acids. CDR3 nucleotide sequence: TGTGCCAGCAGCTCCCATGGCATTGACGAGCAGTACTTC. As protein: CASSSHGIDEQYF.

The chain recombines TRBV7-2 with TRBJ1-2; TRBD1 agrees at 7 bases. J was trimmed by 0 bases and V by 5 bases; bases with no gene match: 6. Germline CDR1 is SGHTA and CDR2 is FQGNSA. The CDR3 runs 15 residues. The CDR3 loop reads CASSQRDSPNYGYTF. CDR3 in DNA: TGTGCCAGCAGCCAACGGGACAGTCCTAACTATGGCTACACCTTC.

This sequence joins TRBV28 and TRBJ1-2; D is perhaps TRBD1 (5 bases). CDR3 size: 15 residues. Germline CDR1 and CDR2: MDHEN and SYDVKM. Trimming left V 7 bases short and J 7 bases short, with 22 bases between. In DNA, the CDR3 is TGTGCCAGCACCCTGAGAAGGGGTAGGGGCAGTGGCTACACCTTC. It codes for CASTLRRGRGSGYTF.

The rearrangement uses TRBV2 and TRBJ2-2, with 7 bases that match TRBD2. This CDR3 region has 16 residues. Germline V gene sequence: CDR1 SNHLY, CDR2 FYNNEI. V trimming: 6 bases; J trimming: 4 bases; junction bases outside the gene matches: 11. The CDR3 DNA sequence: TGTGCCAGCAGCCCTAGGGGAGGGGAGAGCACCGGGGAGCTGTTTTTT. Its protein is CASSPRGGESTGELFF.

The chain's CDR3 is CASSGQVDYNYGYTF. The CDR3 bases are TGCGCCAGCAGCGGACAGGTGGACTATAACTATGGCTACACCTTC. The chain couples TRBV4-1 to TRBJ1-2; TRBD1 aligns across 7 bases. V shed 5 bases, J shed 1 base, and the junction held 7 bases outside the gene matches. The CDR3 is 15 amino acids. Germline CDR1 is MGHRA and CDR2 is YSYEKL.

This chain uses TRBV19 with TRBJ2-7; maybe TRBD2 (6 bases). The CDR3 is 12 residues long. V dropped 6 bases and J dropped 5 bases, with 11 bases sitting between them. Germline CDR1 and CDR2: LNHDA and SQIVND (reference sequence). In DNA, the CDR3 is TGTGCCAGTAGGTCCCCGGGGGACGAGCAGTACTTC. It codes for CASRSPGDEQYF.

The chain carries TRBV29-1 and TRBJ2-3; 7 nucleotides align to TRBD2. CDR3 length equals 16 residues. With V trimmed by 2 bases and J by 6 bases, 14 bases remained unmatched. Germline assignment: CDR1 SQVTM and CDR2 ANQGSEA. The DNA for the CDR3 is TGCAGCGTTGAAAGGTTCGGGGGAGGGAGCTCCGATACGCAGTATTTT. Its protein product is CSVERFGGGSSDTQYF.

This chain joins TRBV3-1 (or the pseudogene TRBV3-2) and TRBJ1-2, with 7 bases matching TRBD1. J was trimmed by 6 bases and V by 5 bases; bases with no gene match: 6. The CDR3 covers 13 residues. CDR1 LGHDT and CDR2 YNNKEL come from the germline V gene (reference sequence). The CDR3 sequence is CASSRRQGDGYTF. CDR3 sequence (DNA): TGTGCCAGCAGCAGACGACAGGGCGATGGCTACACCTTC.

The chain uses TRBV19 and TRBJ1-1; TRBD1 is a possible D gene (6 bases). The CDR3 runs 13 residues. CDR1 is LNHDA, CDR2 SQIVND, per germline (reference sequence). V gave up 3 bases and J gave up 6 bases, with 11 bases separating them. Here the CDR3 reads CASSIRGRAEAFF. The CDR3 region has the DNA TGTGCCAGTAGTATCAGGGGTAGGGCTGAAGCTTTCTTT.

The V and J genes are TRBV7-8 and TRBJ1-2; a weak D match, TRBD1 (6 bases). Germline lookup yields CDR1 SGHVS and CDR2 FQNEAQ. The V end was cut by 1 base, the J end by 2 bases, with 11 bases between. The CDR3 consists of 15 residues. The CDR3 loop reads CASSLGDILNYGYTF. The CDR3 DNA reads TGTGCCAGCAGCTTAGGGGACATCCTAAACTATGGCTACACCTTC.

This clone has just one count. CDR3 sequence: CASRANYRDTEAFF. CDR3 nucleotides: TGCGCCAGCAGGGCGAACTACAGGGACACTGAAGCTTTCTTT. The chain uses TRBV10-1 and TRBJ1-1; D possibly corresponds to TRBD1 (6 bases). The CDR3 runs to 14 residues. Trimming removed 6 bases from V and 3 bases from J, with 14 bases in between. Germline-derived CDR1 and CDR2 are WNHNN and SYGVQD (reference sequence).